One and the same sample provided the 18 T cell receptor beta chains below, sequenced in a study of T-cell memory formation after mild COVID-19 (dated by TCRdb to the early 2020s). Library generation was performed with 5' RACE. Sequenced using an Illumina NovaSeq 6000. TCRdb ran its own pipeline on the public reads, namely fastp trimming at Q25 and MiXCR clone calling, and kept in-frame beta chains. CDR3 protein sequences are deduplicated, and each keeps its most common genes and DNA. The sample table records 300,000 to 350,000 distinct CDR3 sequences; about an eighth of these occur just once. Of the sample, 22% falls within the top ten clones. The sequencing input was PBMCs or a T cell subset sorted from them (not recorded which). Source of these receptors: a young man who had mild COVID-19 (a few samples of this study predate the infection). The sample titles of this study are shuffled in the database, so cell type and time point are left out; the donor was told from shared clones.

This chain connects TRBV12-3 or TRBV12-4 to TRBJ1-1; D may be TRBD1 (5 bases). V lost 6 bases and J 7 bases, leaving 12 bases between the germline ends. This CDR3 has 12 residues. The CDR3 region is CASSRGRFEAFF. CDR3 in DNA: TGTGCCAGCAGCCGGGGCCGGTTTGAAGCTTTCTTT.

This clonotype occurred many times. The chain employs TRBV20-1 and TRBJ2-5, with D possibly TRBD2 on 6 matching bases. Trimming pared 3 bases from V and 5 bases from J, leaving 16 bases between. Germline V CDR1 and CDR2: DFQATT, SNEGSKA (reference sequence). The CDR3 totals 14 residues. CDR3: CSASESRRGETQYF. The DNA of the CDR3 is TGCAGTGCTAGCGAATCTAGGAGGGGCGAGACCCAGTACTTC.

This clonotype occurred a few times. The chain has TRBV7-9 and TRBJ2-1, with D perhaps TRBD2 (5 bases). The CDR3 is 15 residues long. Germline assignment: CDR1 SEHNR and CDR2 FQNEAQ (reference sequence). Trimming removed 2 bases at V and 1 base at J, with 9 bases between. The CDR3 DNA reads as TGTGCCAGCAGCTTAACCCGGGGATCCTACAATGAGCAGTTCTTC. Its translation is CASSLTRGSYNEQFF.

The chain links TRBV12-3 or TRBV12-4 to TRBJ2-3; D possibly matches TRBD1 or TRBD2 (6 bases each). Deletions cut 6 bases from V and 0 bases from J, with 16 bases between. CDR3 size: 16 residues. CDR3 region: CASSTGAIVSTDTQYF. The CDR3 DNA sequence: TGTGCCAGCAGCACGGGGGCTATCGTAAGCACAGATACGCAGTATTTT.

The chain links TRBV12-5 to TRBJ2-2; D is perhaps TRBD2 (5 bases). V lost 3 bases and J lost 6, with 17 bases in between. CDR1 and CDR2 from the germline V gene are LGHNT and FRNRAP. The CDR3 totals 16 residues. CDR3 protein: CASGFPGMQRAGELFF. The CDR3 bases are TGTGCTAGTGGTTTCCCGGGGATGCAACGGGCCGGGGAGCTGTTTTTT. Supplemented by reference TRBV12-5 and TRBJ2-2, the full variable domain reads DARVTQTPRHKVTEMGQEVTMRCQPILGHNTVFWYRQTMMQGLELLAYFRNRAPLDDSGMPKDRFSAEMPDATLATLKIQPSEPRDSAVYFCASGFPGMQRAGELFFGEGSRLTVL.

This clonotype has just a few counts. The chain couples TRBV12-3 or TRBV12-4 to TRBJ2-2; TRBD1 is a possible D gene (5 bases). V was clipped by 7 bases and J by 3 bases, with 9 bases between them. The CDR3 covers 13 residues. As DNA, the CDR3 is TGTGCCAGCATCGACAGTTACACCGGGGAGCTGTTTTTT. Translating gives CASIDSYTGELFF.

This clonotype showed up just a few times. The chain recombines TRBV11-1 with TRBJ2-5; maybe TRBD2 (6 bases). The CDR3 runs 16 residues. Germline CDR1 SGHAT, CDR2 FQDESV (reference sequence). Trimming removed 4 bases from V and 2 bases from J, with 17 bases in between. The DNA for the CDR3 is TGTGCCAGCAGCTCCAACCTACGGGGACTTCAAGAGACCCAGTACTTC. Its protein is CASSSNLRGLQETQYF.

J is TRBJ2-5 and V is TRBV20-1, with 7 bases lining up with TRBD2. The germline gives CDR1 DFQATT, CDR2 SNEGSKA (reference sequence). The CDR3 runs 13 residues. The V gene end was trimmed by 5 bases and the J gene end by 3 bases; junction bases not matched to a gene: 6. This CDR3 is CSAGGGAKETQYF. The CDR3 bases are TGCAGTGCTGGGGGAGGGGCGAAAGAGACCCAGTACTTC.

This clonotype was detected many times. This sequence joins TRBV30 and TRBJ2-2; D unresolved. V was trimmed by 3 bases and J by 9 bases, leaving 8 bases between them. Germline CDR1 and CDR2: GTSNPN and SVGIG (reference sequence). The CDR3 consists of 11 residues. Written as DNA, the CDR3 is TGTGCCTGGAGCCTTAGTTGGGAGCTGTTTTTT. It encodes CAWSLSWELFF.

The rearrangement joins TRBV9 to TRBJ2-5; D not resolved. The V end lost 3 bases, the J end lost 5 bases, and 11 bases lay between the germline ends. CDR1 SGDLS and CDR2 YYNGEE come from the germline V gene. The CDR3 covers 13 residues. The DNA of the CDR3 is TGTGCCAGCAGCGCGCCGTTGGACGAGACCCAGTACTTC. It yields the protein CASSAPLDETQYF. The full variable domain, with the rest looked up from reference TRBV9 and TRBJ2-5, is DSGVTQTPKHLITATGQRVTLRCSPRSGDLSVYWYQQSLDQGLQFLIQYYNGEERAKGNILERFSAQQFPDLHSELNLSSLELGDSALYFCASSAPLDETQYFGPGTRLLVL.

This clonotype was seen at least ten times. The V and J genes are TRBV7-9 and TRBJ2-7; 10 positions match TRBD1. Germline V gene data show CDR1 as SEHNR and CDR2 as FQNEAQ (reference sequence). The CDR3 sequence is 14 residues long. V shed 5 bases, J shed 4 bases, and the junction held 5 bases outside the gene matches. In DNA form, the CDR3 reads TGTGCCAGCAGCGTGGGACAGGGGCAGTACGAGCAGTACTTC. Protein product: CASSVGQGQYEQYF.

The table lists this clonotype with a count of one. V is TRBV12-3 or TRBV12-4 and J is TRBJ2-3; no clear D gene. Trimming took 3 bases from V and 0 from J, leaving 19 bases between them. This CDR3 comprises 18 residues. As DNA, the CDR3 is TGTGCCAGCAGTTTCATAGGCATGCTATCAGCTAGCACAGATACGCAGTATTTT. It is translated as CASSFIGMLSASTDTQYF.

The gene calls are TRBV9 and TRBJ1-2; D not resolved. V was cut by 4 bases and J by 4 bases, with 8 bases left in between. CDR1 and CDR2 (germline): SGDLS, YYNGEE. CDR3 length: 12 residues. The CDR3: CASSPWTYGYTF. CDR3 coding DNA: TGTGCCAGCAGCCCGTGGACCTATGGCTACACCTTC.

This clonotype was recorded many times. This chain joins TRBV24-1 and TRBJ2-3; a weak D match, TRBD2 (6 bases). V lost 8 bases, J lost 3 bases, and 17 bases lay in between. The CDR3 runs 15 residues. In germline, CDR1 is KGHDR, CDR2 SFDVKD. In DNA, the CDR3 is TGTGCCACCATAGCCGAAGGGAGGTGGACAGATACGCAGTATTTT. Its translation is CATIAEGRWTDTQYF.

This clonotype was recorded at least ten times. The chain carries TRBV12-3 or TRBV12-4 and TRBJ2-1, with D perhaps assigned TRBD1 or TRBD2 (5 bases each). The CDR3 length is 12 residues. V was cut by 6 bases and J by 15 bases, with 18 bases left in between. This CDR3 is CASSRDLGDPFF. As DNA, the CDR3 is TGTGCCAGCAGCCGTGATCTCGGGGACCCGTTCTTC.

In this sample, this clonotype turned up many times. The chain recombines TRBV29-1 with TRBJ2-7; tentatively, D is TRBD1 (6 bases). Germline V CDR1 and CDR2: SQVTM, ANQGSEA. The CDR3 consists of 13 residues. V lost 7 bases, J lost 4 bases, and 17 bases lay in between. The CDR3 bases are TGCAGCGCAGAGGTCGGCAGGGGTTACGAGCAGTACTTC. Translating it yields CSAEVGRGYEQYF.

A few counts support this clonotype. The chain has TRBV6-2 or TRBV6-3 and TRBJ1-5; D not resolved. The CDR3 loop spans 13 amino acids. Germline CDR1 and CDR2: MNHEY and SVGEGT. V was cut by 0 bases and J by 5 bases, with 5 bases left in between. CDR3 nucleotide sequence: TGTGCCAGCAGTTACTCGGCTGATCAGCCCCAGCATTTT. Translating gives CASSYSADQPQHF.

This clonotype occurred many times. V usage is TRBV4-3 and J usage is TRBJ1-1; D not resolved. Trimming removed 1 base from V and 3 bases from J, with 12 bases in between. From germline, CDR1 is LGHNA and CDR2 YSLEER. The CDR3 is 15 amino acids. The CDR3: CASSQGAIRDTEAFF. The CDR3, as DNA: TGCGCCAGCAGCCAAGGCGCGATACGCGACACTGAAGCTTTCTTT.